The clone carrying this T cell receptor (beta chain) was counted only a few times. Its antigen is as yet unknown. This specimen belongs to a study of T-cell memory formation after mild COVID-19. TCRdb re-derived calls from the 5' RACE reads in MiXCR, one entry per CDR3 protein. The profile shows more than 250,000 distinct CDR3 sequences, 16% of them singletons. Per germline, CDR1 MNHEY and CDR2 SVGEGT. The CDR3 totals 14 residues. J was trimmed by 9 bases and V by 5 bases; bases with no gene match: 9. Study findings and constraints: There was a balanced CD4/CD8 profile in clones contracting day 15 to 85, and later expanders leaned CD4+. Mostly located in CM and EM were contracting CD4+ clones, with contracting CD8+ clones located in EMRA.

The chain carries TRBV6-2 or TRBV6-3 and TRBJ2-7; 11 bases align to TRBD1. The receptor's source is a young man who had mild COVID-19 (a few samples of this study predate the infection). Cell type and time point are not known. The sequenced sample was PBMCs or a T cell subset sorted from them (not recorded which). The CDR3 region is CASSASDRGHGQYV. The CDR3, as DNA: TGTGCCAGCAGTGCCTCGGACAGGGGGCATGGGCAGTACGTC.